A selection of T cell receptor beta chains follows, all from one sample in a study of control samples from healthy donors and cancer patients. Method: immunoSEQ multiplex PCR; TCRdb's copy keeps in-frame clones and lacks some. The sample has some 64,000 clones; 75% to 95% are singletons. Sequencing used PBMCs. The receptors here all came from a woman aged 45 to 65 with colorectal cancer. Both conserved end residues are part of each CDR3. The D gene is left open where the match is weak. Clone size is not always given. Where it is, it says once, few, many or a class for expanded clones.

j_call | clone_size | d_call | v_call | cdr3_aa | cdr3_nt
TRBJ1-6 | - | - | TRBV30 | CAWSVQGTSPLHF | TGTGCCTGGAGTGTTCAGGGCACTTCACCCCTCCACTTT
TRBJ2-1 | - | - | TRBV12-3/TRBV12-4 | CASTRGSEGEQFF | TGTGCCAGCACCCGTGGTAGCGAGGGTGAGCAGTTCTTC
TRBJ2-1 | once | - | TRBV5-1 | CASARGAGENNEQFF | TGCGCCAGCGCGAGAGGGGCAGGGGAGAATAATGAGCAGTTCTTC
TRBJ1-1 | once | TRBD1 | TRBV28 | CASSQGAPSEAFF | TGTGCCAGCTCGCAGGGGGCTCCCTCTGAAGCTTTCTTT
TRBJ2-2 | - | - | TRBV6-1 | CASRFTGSGPGELFF | TGTGCCAGCAGGTTTACAGGGTCCGGTCCCGGGGAGCTGTTTTTT
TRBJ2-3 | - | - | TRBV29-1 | CSVLSGPDTQYF | TGCAGCGTTCTTTCGGGTCCAGATACGCAGTATTTT
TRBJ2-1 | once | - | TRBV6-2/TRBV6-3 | CASSRADGGTYNEQFF | TGTGCCAGCAGCCGGGCCGACGGCGGGACATACAATGAGCAGTTCTTC
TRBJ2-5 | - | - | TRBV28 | CASSFGDSLYQETQYF | TGTGCCAGCAGTTTCGGTGACTCCTTGTACCAAGAGACCCAGTACTTC
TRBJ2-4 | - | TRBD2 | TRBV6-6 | CASSPGTSSGIQYF | TGTGCCAGCAGTCCCGGGACTAGCTCGGGCATTCAGTACTTC
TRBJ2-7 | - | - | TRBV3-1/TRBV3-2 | CASSLRVRGVRSYEQYF | TGTGCCAGCAGCCTAAGGGTTCGTGGGGTGAGGTCCTACGAGCAGTACTTC
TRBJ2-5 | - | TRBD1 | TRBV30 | CAWSATRQGLETQYF | TGTGCCTGGAGTGCAACAAGACAGGGATTGGAGACCCAGTACTTC
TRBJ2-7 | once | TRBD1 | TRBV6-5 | CASRKNRDRADEQYF | TGTGCCAGCAGAAAAAACCGGGACAGGGCGGACGAGCAGTACTTC
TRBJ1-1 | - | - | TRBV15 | CATSRPGTEAFF | TGTGCCACCAGCAGGCCGGGCACTGAAGCTTTCTTT
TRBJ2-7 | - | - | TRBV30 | CAWSVRQALSAQYF | TGTGCCTGGAGTGTACGTCAGGCTTTGAGCGCACAGTACTTC
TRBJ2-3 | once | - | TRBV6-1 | CASSEIGVSDTQYF | TGTGCCAGCAGTGAAATCGGGGTTTCAGATACGCAGTATTTT
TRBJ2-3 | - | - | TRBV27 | CASSLGLGTQYF | TGTGCCAGCAGTTTAGGGTTGGGGACGCAGTATTTT
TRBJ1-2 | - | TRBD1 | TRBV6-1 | CASSEVGGTGSIWGTLDTF | TGTGCCAGCAGTGAAGTGGGCGGGACAGGGTCAATTTGGGGGACTCTCGACACCTTC
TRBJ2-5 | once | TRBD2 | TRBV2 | CASRGGEGQETQYF | TGTGCCAGCAGGGGCGGGGAGGGCCAAGAGACCCAGTACTTC
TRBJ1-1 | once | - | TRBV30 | CAWSVSGGTEAFF | TGTGCCTGGAGTGTCTCGGGGGGCACTGAAGCTTTCTTT
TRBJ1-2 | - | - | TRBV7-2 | CASSLARDDGYTF | TGTGCCAGCAGCTTAGCCAGGGACGATGGCTACACCTTC
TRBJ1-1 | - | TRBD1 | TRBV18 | CASSLLDGNRGEAFF | TGTGCCAGCTCACTCTTAGATGGCAACAGGGGTGAAGCTTTCTTT
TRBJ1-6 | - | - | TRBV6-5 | CASSSRTNSPLHF | TGTGCCAGCAGTTCGCGTACCAATTCACCCCTCCACTTT
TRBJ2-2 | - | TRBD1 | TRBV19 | CASSKDRLELFF | TGTGCCAGTAGTAAGGACAGGCTTGAGCTGTTTTTT
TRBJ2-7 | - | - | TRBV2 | CASSSTKGVSYEQYF | TGTGCCAGCAGTAGCACGAAGGGGGTCTCCTACGAGCAGTACTTC
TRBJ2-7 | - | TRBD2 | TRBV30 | CAWSVGGSSNEQYF | TGTGCCTGGAGTGTCGGCGGGAGTTCGAACGAGCAGTACTTC
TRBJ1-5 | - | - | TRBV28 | CASVSFRGDNQPQHF | TGTGCCAGCGTCTCGTTCCGGGGGGACAATCAGCCCCAGCATTTT
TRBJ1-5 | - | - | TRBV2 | CASSADSRNQPQHF | TGTGCCAGCAGTGCCGACAGTCGCAATCAGCCCCAGCATTTT
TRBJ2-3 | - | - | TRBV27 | CASSLSGLRGRDTQYF | TGTGCCAGCAGTTTATCGGGGTTGCGGGGGCGCGATACGCAGTATTTT
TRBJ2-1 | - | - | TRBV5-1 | CASRVEISYNEQFF | TGCGCCAGCAGGGTAGAGATCTCCTACAATGAGCAGTTCTTC